One sample yielded the 28 T cell receptor beta chains listed below, sequenced in a study of T cells in Graves' hyperthyroidism and ophthalmopathy. TCR beta CDR3 region amplification was performed from RNA transcripts. Using the HTBI primer set, a first-round RT-PCR was run on the TCR CDR3. TCRdb ran MiXCR on the multiplex PCR reads and lists one entry per CDR3 protein. The sample shows 600,000 to 850,000 distinct CDR3 sequences, roughly a sixth of them seen only once. Sample: blood. These receptors came from a woman aged 45-65 years with Graves' hyperthyroidism that later progressed to Graves' ophthalmopathy.

The chain has TRBV19 and TRBJ2-3, with 9 bases fitting TRBD2. The length of the CDR3 is 16 residues. Germline loops: CDR1 LNHDA, CDR2 SQIVND (reference sequence). V was pared by 7 bases and J by 5 bases, with 13 bases of the junction left unmatched. The CDR3 DNA reads TGTGCCAGTACCGGTCCCTTAGCGGGGGACGGAGATACGCAGTATTTT. Residues: CASTGPLAGDGDTQYF.

Only one count was recorded for this clonotype. The genes are TRBV5-8 and TRBJ1-2; no clear D gene. The V gene's germline CDR1 is SGHTS and CDR2 YDEGEE. CDR3 length: 13 amino acids. The germline V and J ends were trimmed by 0 bases and 7 bases, with 10 bases remaining between them. CDR3 sequence (DNA): TGTGCCAGCAGCTTGGTCAGATCTATTGGCTACACCTTC. Its protein product is CASSLVRSIGYTF.

The J gene is TRBJ2-3, the V gene TRBV15; TRBD2 aligns across 12 bases. V gave up 0 bases and J gave up 8 bases; unmatched junction bases: 6. Per the germline V gene, CDR1 is LNHNV and CDR2 is YYDKDF (reference sequence). The CDR3 is 16 residues long. CDR3 DNA sequence: TGTGCCACCAGCAGAGATCTAGCGGGGGGGCAGGGTACGCAGTATTTT. As protein: CATSRDLAGGQGTQYF.

At least ten counts were recorded for this clonotype. CDR3 amino acids: CASSPGLAGLSYNEQFF. In nucleotides, the CDR3 is TGTGCCAGCAGCCCGGGACTAGCGGGCCTCTCCTACAATGAGCAGTTCTTC. The chain is built from TRBV12-3 or TRBV12-4 and TRBJ2-1; 12 positions match TRBD2. The CDR3 covers 17 residues. Trimming at V came to 6 bases and at J to 0 bases, leaving 6 bases not matched to a gene.

This clonotype was seen more than once but under ten times. The rearrangement uses TRBV9 and TRBJ2-5; TRBD2 agrees at 13 bases. Per germline, CDR1 SGDLS and CDR2 YYNGEE. The CDR3 totals 15 residues. The V segment lost 3 bases and the J segment 5 bases; nucleotides outside the gene matches: 4. The DNA of the CDR3 is TGTGCCAGCAGCGGGGGGGGACTAGCGGGGGAGACCCAGTACTTC. This translates into CASSGGGLAGETQYF.

This clonotype turned up a few times. J is TRBJ2-7 and V is TRBV20-1; D possibly corresponds to TRBD1 (5 bases). The germline gives CDR1 DFQATT, CDR2 SNEGSKA (reference sequence). This CDR3 is 11 amino acids long. With 5 bases removed from V and 3 bases from J, the gap between germline ends came to 8 bases. For the CDR3, the DNA is TGCAGTGCTCTGGACAACTACGAGCAGTACTTC. Its protein is CSALDNYEQYF.

As to this clonotype: A read error may account for a junction end that differs from germline. The chain combines TRBV3-1 with TRBJ1-6; possibly TRBD1 for D (5 bases). The CDR3 is made up of 16 amino acids. Germline CDR1 and CDR2: LGHDT and YNNKEL (reference sequence). The DNA of the CDR3 is TGTGCCAGCAGCCGAGAGACCCTGGGGCATAATTCACCCCCCCACTTT. Translated: CASSRETLGHNSPPHF.

This clonotype was counted ten times or more. J is TRBJ1-1 and V is TRBV5-1, with D hard to call. The germline V gene encodes CDR1 SGHRS and CDR2 YFSETQ. The V and J ends lost 2 bases and 11 bases respectively, with 19 bases between them. This CDR3 comprises 14 residues. CDR3 DNA: TGCGCCAGCAGCTTTAGTTCCCGGGCTGAATGGGCTTTCTTT. This codes for CASSFSSRAEWAFF.

The chain combines TRBV6-1 with TRBJ2-7, with 12 bases that match TRBD1. CDR3 length: 19 residues. Unmatched junction bases numbered 15, after V lost 6 bases and J lost 0 bases. Germline-derived CDR1 and CDR2 are MNHNS and SASEGT. CDR3 DNA: TGTGCCAGCAGAGGCCCCGGGACAGGGGGCCCCGGTGGCTCCTACGAGCAGTACTTC. This sequence encodes CASRGPGTGGPGGSYEQYF.

The CDR3 loop reads CASSFQQGGSEQYF. The CDR3, as DNA: TGTGCCAGCAGCTTTCAACAGGGCGGTAGCGAGCAGTACTTC. This sequence joins TRBV12-3 or TRBV12-4 and TRBJ2-7, with D perhaps TRBD1 (6 bases). The V gene lost 6 bases and the J gene lost 6 bases, with 18 bases spanning the gap. There are 14 residues in the CDR3.

In this sample, this clonotype turned up many times. This chain joins TRBV5-1 and TRBJ1-2, with unresolved D. The CDR3 has 11 residues. V lost 4 bases to trimming and J lost 8 bases, with 9 bases between them. Germline values: CDR1 SGHRS, CDR2 YFSETQ. CDR3 DNA: TGCGCCAGCAGCGAAGGGTCCGGCTACACCTTC. This translates into CASSEGSGYTF.

The CDR3 loop is CASSVDVGGQFF. DNA for the CDR3: TGTGCCAGCAGCGTCGACGTCGGTGGGCAGTTCTTC. The J gene is TRBJ2-1, the V gene TRBV9; D is undetermined. Germline V gives CDR1 SGDLS, CDR2 YYNGEE. V lost 2 bases and J 12 bases, leaving 12 bases between the germline ends. The CDR3 totals 12 residues. Based on the CDR3 plus reference TRBV9 and TRBJ2-1, the full variable domain is DSGVTQTPKHLITATGQRVTLRCSPRSGDLSVYWYQQSLDQGLQFLIQYYNGEERAKGNILERFSAQQFPDLHSELNLSSLELGDSALYFCASSVDVGGQFFGPGTRLTVL.

In its sample, this clonotype was seen many times. The chain has TRBV2 and TRBJ1-1; D may be TRBD1 (6 bases). The ends were cut back, 6 bases at V and 5 bases at J, with 19 bases in the middle. Germline V gene lookup returns CDR1 SNHLY and CDR2 FYNNEI. This CDR3 contains 15 residues. CDR3 in amino acids: CASSNPRGVETEAFF. Written as DNA, the CDR3 is TGTGCCAGCAGCAACCCAAGGGGGGTAGAAACTGAAGCTTTCTTT.

This clonotype turned up a few times. CDR3 nucleotides: TGTGCCAGCAGCTACGCGACTAGCGGGGTTTACGAGCAGTACTTC. This sequence encodes CASSYATSGVYEQYF. The chain recombines TRBV7-8 with TRBJ2-7; TRBD2 aligns across 11 bases. Germline lookup yields CDR1 SGHVS and CDR2 FQNEAQ. The trim removed 4 bases at V and 4 bases at J, leaving 6 bases unmatched. The CDR3 has 15 amino acids. Together with reference TRBV7-8 and TRBJ2-7, the CDR3 gives the full variable domain: GAGVSQSPRYKVAKRGQDVALRCDPISGHVSLFWYQQALGQGPEFLTYFQNEAQLDKSGLPSDRFFAERPEGSVSTLKIQRTQQEDSAVYLCASSYATSGVYEQYFGPGTRLTVT.

The chain employs TRBV14 and TRBJ2-3, with unresolved D. CDR3 length: 12 amino acids. Trimming removed 4 bases from V and 6 bases from J, with 8 bases in between. Germline V gene lookup returns CDR1 SGHDN and CDR2 FVKESK. CDR3 residues: CASSREWDTQYF. CDR3 in DNA: TGTGCCAGCAGCCGCGAGTGGGATACGCAGTATTTT.

At least ten counts were recorded for this clonotype. V gene TRBV18 combines with J gene TRBJ2-1, with 7 bases fitting TRBD1. CDR3 length equals 15 residues. Germline-derived CDR1 and CDR2 are KGHSH and LQKENI. The junction had 8 bases not matched to a gene; V was cut back by 1 base and J by 8 bases. CDR3 protein: CASSPRTGVGDEQFF. DNA for the CDR3: TGTGCCAGCTCACCACGGACAGGTGTCGGCGATGAGCAGTTCTTC. Complete variable domain (other parts from reference TRBV18 and TRBJ2-1): NAGVMQNPRHLVRRRGQEARLRCSPMKGHSHVYWYRQLPEEGLKFMVYLQKENIIDESGMPKERFSAEFPKEGPSILRIQQVVRGDSAAYFCASSPRTGVGDEQFFGPGTRLTVL.

The chain is built from TRBV20-1 and TRBJ1-1; D may be TRBD1 (5 bases). Germline loops: CDR1 DFQATT, CDR2 SNEGSKA (reference sequence). The CDR3 runs 14 residues. V was clipped by 7 bases and J by 4 bases, with 19 bases between them. The CDR3 coding sequence is TGCAGTGTCCCCGTAGGGGCGGCGGCCACTGAAGCTTTCTTT. Translating gives CSVPVGAAATEAFF.

This clonotype has a count of ten or more. The chain combines TRBV20-1 with TRBJ2-7, with D perhaps TRBD1 (6 bases). In germline, CDR1 is DFQATT, CDR2 SNEGSKA (reference sequence). The CDR3 is made up of 14 amino acids. V lost 3 bases to trimming and J lost 5 bases, with 17 bases between them. The CDR3 bases are TGCAGTGCTAGGAGGACAGTCCTCAGCGACGAGCAGTACTTC. Translating it yields CSARRTVLSDEQYF.

This rearrangement joins TRBV10-1 to TRBJ1-5; D gene unclear. V lost 4 bases, J lost 2 bases, and 15 bases lay in between. Looked up from germline, CDR1 is WNHNN and CDR2 is SYGVQD (reference sequence). This CDR3 comprises 16 residues. The DNA for the CDR3 is TGCGCCAGCAGTGGGGTTACGTCTCCTGGCAATCAGCCCCAGCATTTT. This translates into CASSGVTSPGNQPQHF.

The J gene is TRBJ2-7, the V gene TRBV19; weak D call: TRBD1 (8 bases). CDR3 size: 14 residues. Germline V CDR1 and CDR2: LNHDA, SQIVND (reference sequence). V lost 5 bases and J 4 bases, leaving 15 bases between the germline ends. The CDR3 here is CASSEGQGGYEQYF. The CDR3 DNA follows: TGTGCCAGTAGTGAAGGACAGGGAGGGTACGAGCAGTACTTC.

Only a few counts were recorded for this clonotype. The chain combines TRBV6-1 with TRBJ1-1; D not resolved. Trimming pared 4 bases from V and 8 bases from J, leaving 8 bases between. The CDR3 contains 11 residues. Germline values: CDR1 MNHNS, CDR2 SASEGT. This CDR3 is CASSGRSEAFF. The CDR3 DNA is TGTGCCAGCAGTGGACGGTCCGAAGCTTTCTTT.

This clonotype was seen a few times. This chain connects TRBV29-1 to TRBJ1-1; a possible D gene is TRBD1 (5 bases). The V end was cut by 5 bases, the J end by 3 bases, with 10 bases between. Germline V CDR1 and CDR2: SQVTM, ANQGSEA. The CDR3 totals 12 residues. The CDR3 here is CSVRDVDTEAFF. In DNA, the CDR3 is TGCAGCGTTCGGGACGTGGACACTGAAGCTTTCTTT.

CDR3 coding DNA: TGTGCCAGCGGCAAGTTGCGTCTAGCGAGGGGGCGTGCAGATACGCAGTATTTT. Translated: CASGKLRLARGRADTQYF. The J gene is TRBJ2-3, the V gene TRBV27; D may be TRBD1 (7 bases). The germline V gene has CDR1 MNHEY and CDR2 SMNVEV (reference sequence). The CDR3 spans 18 residues. The V end lost 8 bases, the J end lost 4 bases, and 28 bases lay between the germline ends.

As concerns this clonotype: This may come from a read error, since a much larger clone is one base off. The rearrangement links TRBV5-1 to TRBJ1-4, with D possibly matching TRBD1 (6 bases). Per the germline V gene, CDR1 is SGHRS and CDR2 is YFSETQ. The CDR3 totals 15 residues. The CDR3 coding sequence is TGCGCCAGCAGCTTGGCAGGCAGGGGAGATGAAGAACTGTTTTTT. It translates to CASSLAGRGDEELFF.

In its sample, this clonotype was seen many times. The chain is built from TRBV2 and TRBJ2-5, with TRBD2 as a possible D gene (6 bases). Germline V CDR1 and CDR2: SNHLY, FYNNEI. The CDR3 sequence is 14 residues long. V gave up 8 bases and J gave up 5 bases, with 18 bases separating them. CDR3 nucleotide sequence: TGTGCCAGCGATCGGATAGCGGTAGGGGAGACCCAGTACTTC. It codes for CASDRIAVGETQYF.

The chain joins TRBV20-1 to TRBJ2-1; TRBD2 aligns across 14 bases. The CDR3 consists of 16 residues. The J segment lost 10 bases and the V segment lost 5 bases, leaving 13 bases of the junction unmatched. Looked up from germline, CDR1 is DFQATT and CDR2 is SNEGSKA (reference sequence). The CDR3 region has the DNA TGCAGTGCTGGTAGGACTAGCGGGGGGCCATTTGTAGAGCAGTTCTTC. Its translation is CSAGRTSGGPFVEQFF.

This sequence joins TRBV19 and TRBJ1-6; 7 bases fit TRBD1. CDR1 is LNHDA, CDR2 SQIVND, per germline (reference sequence). The J segment lost 10 bases and the V segment lost 4 bases, leaving 4 bases of the junction unmatched. The length of the CDR3 is 13 residues. In DNA, the CDR3 is TGTGCCAGTAGTACGAAGGGGGCCTCACCCCTCCACTTT. Protein sequence: CASSTKGASPLHF.

The CDR3 nucleotides read TGTGCCAGCAGTTGGGCAGTCGAAAACACCATATATTTT. This encodes CASSWAVENTIYF. The chain combines TRBV12-3 or TRBV12-4 with TRBJ1-3; D uncertain. The V end lost 4 bases, the J end lost 6 bases, and 10 bases lay between the germline ends. This CDR3 has 13 amino acids.